This TCR beta chain stems from a study of T-cell reconstitution after alpha-beta-depleted transplantation in children. This clonotype was seen repeatedly, ten times or more. The CDR3 has 20 amino acids. V lost 0 bases and J lost 1, with 21 bases in between. Germline CDR1 reads LGHNA; CDR2 reads YSLEER. Researchers prepared the TCRbeta library using unique molecular identifiers, the study reports. MiXCR was run by TCRdb on the PCR reads, yielding one entry per CDR3 protein. The data hold around 440,000 distinct CDR3 sequences, with under 12% observed a single time. The rearrangement links TRBV4-3 to TRBJ2-2; D gene ambiguous. This specimen was PBMCs, taken before TCRalphabeta/CD19-depleted stem cell transplant. The receptor's source is a child aged 2 to 10 with inherited bone marrow failure, due to receive a stem cell transplant. The CDR3 region has the DNA TGCGCCAGCAGCCAAGATCTCGGCTTCCTTGGCGGTTTGAACACCGGGGAGCTGTTTTTT. This translates into CASSQDLGFLGGLNTGELFF.